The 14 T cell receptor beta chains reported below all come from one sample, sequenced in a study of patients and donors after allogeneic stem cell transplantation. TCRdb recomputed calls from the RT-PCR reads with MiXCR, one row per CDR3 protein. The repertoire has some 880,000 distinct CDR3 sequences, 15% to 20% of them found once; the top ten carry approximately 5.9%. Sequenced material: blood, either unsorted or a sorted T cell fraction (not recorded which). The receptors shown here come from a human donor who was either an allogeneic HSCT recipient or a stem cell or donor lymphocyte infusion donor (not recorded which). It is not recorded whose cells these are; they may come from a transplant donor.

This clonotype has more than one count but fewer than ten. CDR3: CAWRRGVSTEAFF. CDR3 nucleotide sequence: TGTGCCTGGAGACGGGGGGTGTCCACTGAAGCTTTCTTT. V gene TRBV30 combines with J gene TRBJ1-1, with D possibly matching TRBD1 (5 bases). Germline CDR1 and CDR2: GTSNPN and SVGIG (reference sequence). The CDR3 extends over 13 amino acids. V dropped 3 bases and J dropped 4 bases, with 12 bases sitting between them.

CDR3 sequence: CASRTGNVGTEAFF. The CDR3 DNA sequence: TGTGCCAGCAGGACAGGGAATGTGGGCACTGAAGCTTTCTTT. The chain uses TRBV27 and TRBJ1-1; 7 nucleotides align to TRBD1. V dropped 6 bases and J dropped 4; count of bases not matched to a gene: 8. CDR1 and CDR2 from the germline V gene are MNHEY and SMNVEV (reference sequence). There are 14 residues in the CDR3.

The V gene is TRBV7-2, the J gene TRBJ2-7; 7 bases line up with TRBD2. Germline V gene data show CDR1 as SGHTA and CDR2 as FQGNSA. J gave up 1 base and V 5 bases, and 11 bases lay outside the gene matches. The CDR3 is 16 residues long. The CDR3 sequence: CASSRPTSEISYEQYF. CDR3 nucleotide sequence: TGTGCCAGCAGCCGACCCACTAGCGAAATATCCTACGAGCAGTACTTC.

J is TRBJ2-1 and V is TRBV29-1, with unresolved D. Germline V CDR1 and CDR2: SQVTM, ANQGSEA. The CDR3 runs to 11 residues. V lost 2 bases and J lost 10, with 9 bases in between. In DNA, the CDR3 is TGCAGCGTTGAACGGGCATTGGAGCAGTTCTTC. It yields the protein CSVERALEQFF.

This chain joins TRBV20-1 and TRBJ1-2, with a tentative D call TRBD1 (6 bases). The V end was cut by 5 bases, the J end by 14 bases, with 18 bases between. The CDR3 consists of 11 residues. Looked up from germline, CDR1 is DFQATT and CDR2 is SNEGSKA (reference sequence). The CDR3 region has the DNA TGCAGTGCTGGGAGGGGTGGGGGCAGGACCTTC. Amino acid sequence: CSAGRGGGRTF.

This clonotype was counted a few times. The CDR3: CASSYPSGGASVTDTQYF. CDR3 coding DNA: TGTGCCAGCAGTTACCCTAGCGGGGGGGCTTCGGTGACAGATACGCAGTATTTT. The chain joins TRBV6-2 or TRBV6-3 to TRBJ2-3; 12 nucleotides align to TRBD2. Trimming at V came to 2 bases and at J to 3 bases, leaving 9 bases not matched to a gene. This CDR3 spans 18 amino acids. Germline V CDR1 and CDR2: MNHEY, SVGEGT.

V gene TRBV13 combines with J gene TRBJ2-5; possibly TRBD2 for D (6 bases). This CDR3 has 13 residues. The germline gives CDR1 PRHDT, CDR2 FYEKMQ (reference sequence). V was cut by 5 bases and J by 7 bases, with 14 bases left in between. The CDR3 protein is CASSQWGVWTQYF. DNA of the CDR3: TGTGCCAGCAGCCAGTGGGGGGTGTGGACCCAGTACTTC.

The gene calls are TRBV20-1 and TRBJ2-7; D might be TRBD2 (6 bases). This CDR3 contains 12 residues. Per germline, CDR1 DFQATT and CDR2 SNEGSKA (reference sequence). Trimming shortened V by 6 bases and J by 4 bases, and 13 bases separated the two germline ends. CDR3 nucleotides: TGCAGTGCCCCCGGGACTTTTTACGAGCAGTACTTC. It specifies CSAPGTFYEQYF.

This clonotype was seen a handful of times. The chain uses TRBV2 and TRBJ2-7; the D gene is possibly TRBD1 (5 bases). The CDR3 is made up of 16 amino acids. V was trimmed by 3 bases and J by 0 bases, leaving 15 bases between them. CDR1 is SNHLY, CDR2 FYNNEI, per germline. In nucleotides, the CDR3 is TGTGCCAGCAGTGACCCCCGGACACAAAGCTCCTACGAGCAGTACTTC. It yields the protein CASSDPRTQSSYEQYF.

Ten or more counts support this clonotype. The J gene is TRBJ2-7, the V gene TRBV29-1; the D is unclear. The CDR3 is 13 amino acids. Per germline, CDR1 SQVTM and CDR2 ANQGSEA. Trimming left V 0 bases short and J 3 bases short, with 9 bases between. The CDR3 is CSVEDSVNYEQYF. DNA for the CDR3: TGCAGCGTTGAAGATTCGGTAAACTACGAGCAGTACTTC.

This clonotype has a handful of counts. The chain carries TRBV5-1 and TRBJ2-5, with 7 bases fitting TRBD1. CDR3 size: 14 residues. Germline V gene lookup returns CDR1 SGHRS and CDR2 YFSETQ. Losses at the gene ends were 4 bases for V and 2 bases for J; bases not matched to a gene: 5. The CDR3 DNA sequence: TGCGCCAGCAGCACTAGACAGGGACAAGAGACCCAGTACTTC. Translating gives CASSTRQGQETQYF.

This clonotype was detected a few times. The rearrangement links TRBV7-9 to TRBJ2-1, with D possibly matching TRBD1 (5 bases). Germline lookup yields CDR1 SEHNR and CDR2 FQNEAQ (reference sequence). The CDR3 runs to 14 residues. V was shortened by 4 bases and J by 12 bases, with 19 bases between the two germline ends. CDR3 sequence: CASSSSPGPQGQFF. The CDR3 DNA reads TGTGCCAGCAGCTCGTCACCAGGGCCCCAGGGGCAGTTCTTC.

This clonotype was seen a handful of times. The CDR3 DNA reads as TGTGCCAGCAGTCAAAACGCTTACCATTCCGTGTTCTTC. It yields the protein CASSQNAYHSVFF. The chain uses TRBV27 and TRBJ2-1; D not certain. Trimming pared 5 bases from V and 15 bases from J, leaving 20 bases between. This CDR3 comprises 13 residues. Germline lookup yields CDR1 MNHEY and CDR2 SMNVEV (reference sequence).

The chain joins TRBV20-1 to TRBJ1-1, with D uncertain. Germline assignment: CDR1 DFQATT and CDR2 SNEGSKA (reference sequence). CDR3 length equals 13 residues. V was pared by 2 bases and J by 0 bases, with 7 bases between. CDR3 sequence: CSARSHLNTEAFF. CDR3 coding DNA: TGCAGTGCTAGATCACACCTGAACACTGAAGCTTTCTTT.